The 21 T cell receptor beta chains listed next were all sequenced from one sample in a study of CD8 T cells in Susac syndrome. It was with random hexamers that about 0.45 to 1 ug RNA was reverse transcribed. TCRdb re-analysed the immunoSEQ multiplex PCR reads in MiXCR, keeping a single row per CDR3 protein. Seen here are roughly 220,000 distinct CDR3 sequences, approximately 94% observed once, and the top ten hold about 0.14%. Material for sequencing was CD4+ T cells from PBMCs. These receptors were collected from a human donor with Susac syndrome.

The rearrangement joins TRBV5-1 to TRBJ2-5; TRBD1 matches at 8 bases. Germline CDR1 reads SGHRS; CDR2 reads YFSETQ. Trimming removed 0 bases from V and 5 bases from J; junction bases left unmatched: 6. The CDR3 length is 15 residues. Here the CDR3 DNA reads TGCGCCAGCAGCTTGGCTCCAGGGGGCGCGGAGACCCAGTACTTC. It specifies CASSLAPGGAETQYF.

The chain couples TRBV9 to TRBJ1-1; TRBD1 might be the D (6 bases). CDR3 size: 15 residues. V lost 6 bases and J 5 bases, leaving 20 bases between the germline ends. CDR1 and CDR2 (germline): SGDLS, YYNGEE. CDR3 DNA: TGTGCCAGCAAGGCAGGGGAAAACTTTCAAACTGAAGCTTTCTTT. It is translated as CASKAGENFQTEAFF. Supplemented by reference TRBV9 and TRBJ1-1, the full variable domain reads DSGVTQTPKHLITATGQRVTLRCSPRSGDLSVYWYQQSLDQGLQFLIQYYNGEERAKGNILERFSAQQFPDLHSELNLSSLELGDSALYFCASKAGENFQTEAFFGQGTRLTVV.

The V call is TRBV4-3, the J call TRBJ2-7, with D uncertain. CDR1 is LGHNA, CDR2 YSLEER, per germline. This CDR3 spans 18 amino acids. Trimming left V 2 bases short and J 4 bases short, with 24 bases between. The CDR3 nucleotides read TGCGCCAGCAGCCAATGGGTAGGTGGAAGCGCTCCCCTATACGAGCAGTACTTC. It yields the protein CASSQWVGGSAPLYEQYF.

The rearrangement joins TRBV29-1 to TRBJ2-3; D possibly corresponds to TRBD2 (5 bases). This CDR3 contains 14 residues. Deletions cut 4 bases from V and 2 bases from J, with 13 bases between. CDR1 SQVTM and CDR2 ANQGSEA come from the germline V gene. CDR3 amino acids: CSVVPQRFTDTQYF. In DNA form, the CDR3 reads TGCAGCGTTGTCCCCCAGCGGTTCACAGATACGCAGTATTTT.

This rearrangement joins TRBV6-6 to TRBJ1-3; no clear D. CDR1 and CDR2 (germline): MNHNY, SVGAGI (reference sequence). This CDR3 contains 14 residues. V was trimmed by 5 bases and J by 0 bases, leaving 8 bases between them. The CDR3 DNA follows: TGTGCCAGCAGTCTCCAGAACTCTGGAAACACCATATATTTT. Its protein is CASSLQNSGNTIYF.

This chain joins TRBV6-5 and TRBJ1-2, with 10 nucleotides matching TRBD1. The V segment lost 6 bases and the J segment 4 bases; nucleotides outside the gene matches: 2. CDR3 length equals 13 residues. In germline, CDR1 is MNHEY, CDR2 SVGAGI. This CDR3 is CASRTGGGYGYTF. The CDR3 nucleotides are TGTGCCAGCAGGACAGGGGGCGGCTATGGCTACACCTTC.

The genes are TRBV28 and TRBJ1-1; D is ambiguous. Germline loops: CDR1 MDHEN, CDR2 SYDVKM. The CDR3 is made up of 11 amino acids. V was clipped by 6 bases and J by 12 bases, with 14 bases between them. DNA for the CDR3: TGTGCCAGCAGCACGGACGGCCGGCCTTTCTTT. Translating gives CASSTDGRPFF.

The V gene is TRBV20-1, the J gene TRBJ1-2, with 7 bases aligning to TRBD1. The V gene end was trimmed by 0 bases and the J gene end by 8 bases; junction bases not matched to a gene: 9. Germline V gene lookup returns CDR1 DFQATT and CDR2 SNEGSKA (reference sequence). The CDR3 extends over 14 amino acids. In nucleotides, the CDR3 is TGCAGTGCTAGAGAAACGACAGGGAGAGAGGGCTACACCTTC. This sequence encodes CSARETTGREGYTF.

J is TRBJ2-4 and V is TRBV6-5; 7 nucleotides agree with TRBD2. The CDR3 consists of 14 residues. V was pared by 2 bases and J by 7 bases, with 5 bases of the junction left unmatched. Looked up from germline, CDR1 is MNHEY and CDR2 is SVGAGI. CDR3 bases: TGTGCCAGCAGTTACGGGCAGGGAGGGAACATTCAGTACTTC. This codes for CASSYGQGGNIQYF.

The chain has TRBV2 and TRBJ1-2, with no clear D. The CDR3 is made up of 15 amino acids. V was clipped by 1 base and J by 0 bases, with 9 bases between them. The germline V gene has CDR1 SNHLY and CDR2 FYNNEI. CDR3 DNA: TGTGCCAGCAGTGAAGTAGGGATCTCTAACTATGGCTACACCTTC. It codes for CASSEVGISNYGYTF.

The count of this clonotype is one. The chain recombines TRBV12-3 or TRBV12-4 with TRBJ1-6, with no clear D. Between the trimmed V and J ends, which lost 3 bases and 1 base, there was a span of 7 bases. This CDR3 has 15 residues. The chain's CDR3 is CASSFTGSYNSPLHF. CDR3 coding DNA: TGTGCCAGCAGTTTTACGGGATCCTATAATTCACCCCTCCACTTT.

This clonotype was detected once. The chain links TRBV10-3 to TRBJ2-1; possibly TRBD2 for D (5 bases). Germline V gives CDR1 ENHRY, CDR2 SYGVKD. CDR3 length: 17 amino acids. V was clipped by 2 bases and J by 0 bases, with 14 bases between them. As DNA, the CDR3 is TGTGCCATCAGTGAGCGGGCTGCTGGGAGCTCCTACAATGAGCAGTTCTTC. Translating it yields CAISERAAGSSYNEQFF.

The J gene is TRBJ2-2, the V gene TRBV19, with D unresolved. This CDR3 contains 15 residues. Trimming took 5 bases from V and 4 from J, leaving 14 bases between them. The germline V gene encodes CDR1 LNHDA and CDR2 SQIVND (reference sequence). CDR3 DNA sequence: TGTGCCAGTAGTTCGAGACTTTGGGGCACCGGGGAGCTGTTTTTT. Translated: CASSSRLWGTGELFF.

The genes are TRBV11-2 and TRBJ1-4; D is undetermined. The CDR3 is 14 amino acids. Per germline, CDR1 SGHAT and CDR2 FQNNGV. Trimming took 2 bases from V and 4 from J, leaving 8 bases between them. The CDR3 nucleotides read TGTGCCAGCAGCTTATCCGGGCTTAATGAAAAACTGTTTTTT. Its translation: CASSLSGLNEKLFF.

J is TRBJ2-3 and V is TRBV3-1, with 9 bases matching TRBD2. The trim removed 0 bases at V and 1 base at J, leaving 2 bases unmatched. Germline V CDR1 and CDR2: LGHDT, YNNKEL (reference sequence). The CDR3 totals 16 residues. CDR3 DNA sequence: TGTGCCAGCAGCCAAGACTGGACTAGCGGCACAGATACGCAGTATTTT. Its protein is CASSQDWTSGTDTQYF.

Comment on this clonotype: The junction departs from the called germline gene at one end, perhaps through a read error. The chain couples TRBV20-1 to TRBJ1-6; tentative D call: TRBD1 (6 bases). The germline gives CDR1 DFQATT, CDR2 SNEGSKA (reference sequence). The CDR3 contains 14 residues. The chain's CDR3 is CSATGKGYNSPLHF. DNA of the CDR3: TGCAGCGCTACAGGGAAGGGTTATAATTCACCCCTCCACTTT.

This chain uses TRBV24-1 with TRBJ2-1, with D unclear. Trimming cost V 9 bases and J 6 bases, with 14 bases left between them. Germline CDR1 reads KGHDR; CDR2 reads SFDVKD. This CDR3 comprises 13 residues. The CDR3 reads CATASEIGNEQFF. The DNA for the CDR3 is TGTGCCACCGCTTCTGAGATTGGCAATGAGCAGTTCTTC.

The rearrangement joins TRBV3-1 to TRBJ1-4; a weak D match, TRBD1 (6 bases). Trimming pared 8 bases from V and 0 bases from J, leaving 10 bases between. This CDR3 region has 14 residues. Germline CDR1 reads LGHDT; CDR2 reads YNNKEL (reference sequence). In DNA, the CDR3 is TGTGCCAGCCGACAGGAGGCAACTAATGAAAAACTGTTTTTT. It codes for CASRQEATNEKLFF. The variable domain in full, with the rest retrieved from reference TRBV3-1 and TRBJ1-4, is DTAVSQTPKYLVTQMGNDKSIKCEQNLGHDTMYWYKQDSKKFLKIMFSYNNKELIINETVPNRFSPKSPDKAHLNLHINSLELGDSAVYFCASRQEATNEKLFFGSGTQLSVL.

The chain employs TRBV5-6 and TRBJ2-7; TRBD2 matches at 7 bases. The length of the CDR3 is 14 residues. J lost 7 bases, V lost 2 bases, and 9 bases had no gene match. Germline V gene lookup returns CDR1 SGHDT and CDR2 YYEEEE. CDR3 DNA: TGTGCCAGCAGCTTCCGGGGGAGGACTAGAGAGCAGTACTTC. It codes for CASSFRGRTREQYF. The variable domain in full, with the rest retrieved from reference TRBV5-6 and TRBJ2-7, is DAGVTQSPTHLIKTRGQQVTLRCSPKSGHDTVSWYQQALGQGPQFIFQYYEEEERQRGNFPDRFSGHQFPNYSSELNVNALLLGDSALYLCASSFRGRTREQYFGPGTRLTVT.

This chain joins TRBV29-1 and TRBJ2-2, with a possible D match to TRBD1 (6 bases). The V end lost 6 bases, the J end lost 4 bases, and 12 bases lay between the germline ends. CDR1 and CDR2 from the germline V gene are SQVTM and ANQGSEA. The CDR3 has 13 residues. The CDR3 coding sequence is TGCAGCGTCGGCCAGGGGACCACCGGGGAGCTGTTTTTT. It specifies CSVGQGTTGELFF.

As DNA, the CDR3 is TGTGCCAGCAGTGGAGTATCCGGCGAGCAGTACTTC. Amino acid sequence: CASSGVSGEQYF. V gene TRBV2 combines with J gene TRBJ2-7; D gene uncertain. Looked up from germline, CDR1 is SNHLY and CDR2 is FYNNEI. Trimming took 4 bases from V and 6 from J, leaving 10 bases between them. The CDR3 is 12 residues long.